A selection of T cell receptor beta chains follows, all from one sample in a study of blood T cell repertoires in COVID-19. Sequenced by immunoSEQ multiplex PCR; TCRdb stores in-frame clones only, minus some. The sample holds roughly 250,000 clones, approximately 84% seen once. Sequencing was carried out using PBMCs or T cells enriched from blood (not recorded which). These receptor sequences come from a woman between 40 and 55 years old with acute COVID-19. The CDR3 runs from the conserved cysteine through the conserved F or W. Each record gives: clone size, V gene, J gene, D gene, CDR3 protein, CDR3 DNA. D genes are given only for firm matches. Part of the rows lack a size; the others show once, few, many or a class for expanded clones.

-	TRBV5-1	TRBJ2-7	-	CASSLAPTYEQYF	TGCGCCAGCAGCTTGGCCCCAACCTACGAGCAGTACTTC
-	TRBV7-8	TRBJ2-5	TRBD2	CASSLAHSSGSAETQYF	TGTGCCAGCAGCTTAGCTCATTCTAGCGGGAGTGCGGAGACCCAGTACTTC
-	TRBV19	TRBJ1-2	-	CASSIERANYGYTF	TGTGCCAGTAGTATCGAGAGAGCTAACTATGGCTACACCTTC
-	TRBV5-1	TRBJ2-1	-	CASSLAPGSYNEQFF	TGCGCCAGCAGCTTGGCTCCGGGATCCTACAATGAGCAGTTCTTC
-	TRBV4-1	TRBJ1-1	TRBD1	CASSQGRGGYTEAFF	TGCGCCAGCAGCCAAGGGCGAGGGGGCTACACTGAAGCTTTCTTT
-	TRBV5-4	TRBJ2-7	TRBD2	CASTKKKSGRGSYEQYF	TGTGCCAGCACCAAAAAGAAAAGCGGGAGAGGTTCCTACGAGCAGTACTTC
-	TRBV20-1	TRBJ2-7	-	CSARDVREQYF	TGCAGTGCTAGAGATGTGAGGGAGCAGTACTTC
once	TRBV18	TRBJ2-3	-	CASSPVNTDTQYF	TGTGCCAGCTCACCCGTAAACACAGATACGCAGTATTTT
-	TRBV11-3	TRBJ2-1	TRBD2	CASSFRLAGGTNEQFF	TGTGCCAGCAGCTTTCGGCTAGCGGGAGGGACCAATGAGCAGTTCTTC
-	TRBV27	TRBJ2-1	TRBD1	CASSFWDRDNEQFF	TGTGCCAGCAGTTTCTGGGACAGGGATAATGAGCAGTTCTTC
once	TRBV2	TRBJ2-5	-	CASSVWLAKETQYF	TGTGCCAGCAGTGTGTGGCTAGCGAAAGAGACCCAGTACTTC
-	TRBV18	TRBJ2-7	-	CASSHDPKGGISYEQYF	TGTGCCAGCTCCCATGACCCGAAAGGCGGTATTAGCTACGAGCAGTACTTC
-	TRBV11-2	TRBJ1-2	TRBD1	CASSGMAGGLGYTF	TGTGCCAGCAGCGGGATGGCAGGGGGACTTGGCTACACCTTC
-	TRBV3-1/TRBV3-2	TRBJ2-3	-	CASSLQRGTDTQYF	TGTGCCAGCAGCCTTCAGCGGGGCACAGATACGCAGTATTTT
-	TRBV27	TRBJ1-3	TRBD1	CASSFGILRQGAGNTIYF	TGTGCCAGCAGTTTTGGAATTCTACGACAGGGAGCTGGAAACACCATATATTTT
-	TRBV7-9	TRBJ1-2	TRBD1	CASSRGTGGSYGYTF	TGTGCCAGCAGCAGGGGGACAGGGGGCAGCTATGGCTACACCTTC
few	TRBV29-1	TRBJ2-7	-	CSVAAGAGYEQYF	TGCAGCGTGGCTGCGGGGGCTGGCTACGAGCAGTACTTC
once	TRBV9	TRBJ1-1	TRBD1	CASSNRDRGEAFF	TGTGCCAGCAGCAACCGGGACAGGGGAGAAGCTTTCTTT
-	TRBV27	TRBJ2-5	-	CASSKYRAETQYF	TGTGCCAGCAGTAAGTACAGGGCCGAGACCCAGTACTTC
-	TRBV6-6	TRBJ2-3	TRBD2	CASSYAGANTDTQYF	TGTGCCAGCAGTTACGCGGGAGCAAACACAGATACGCAGTATTTT
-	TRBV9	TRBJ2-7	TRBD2	CASSSSGSNSYEQYF	TGTGCCAGCAGTTCTAGCGGGAGTAACTCCTACGAGCAGTACTTC
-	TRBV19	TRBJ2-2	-	CASSILGAANTGELFF	TGTGCCAGTAGTATTCTAGGTGCCGCGAACACCGGGGAGCTGTTTTTT
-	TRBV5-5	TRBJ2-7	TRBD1	CASSLWDRGDEQYF	TGTGCCAGCAGCTTGTGGGACAGGGGTGACGAGCAGTACTTC
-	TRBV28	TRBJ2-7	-	CASSLYGSYEQYF	TGTGCCAGCAGTTTATACGGGTCCTACGAGCAGTACTTC
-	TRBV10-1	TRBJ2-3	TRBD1	CASSRDRTDTQYF	TGCGCCAGCAGCCGGGACAGAACAGATACGCAGTATTTT
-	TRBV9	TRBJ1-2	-	CASSPGGQANYGYTF	TGTGCCAGCAGCCCCGGCGGGCAGGCTAACTATGGCTACACCTTC
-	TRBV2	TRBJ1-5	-	CASSDILYPINQPQHF	TGTGCCAGCAGTGATATTCTCTATCCAATAAATCAGCCCCAGCATTTT